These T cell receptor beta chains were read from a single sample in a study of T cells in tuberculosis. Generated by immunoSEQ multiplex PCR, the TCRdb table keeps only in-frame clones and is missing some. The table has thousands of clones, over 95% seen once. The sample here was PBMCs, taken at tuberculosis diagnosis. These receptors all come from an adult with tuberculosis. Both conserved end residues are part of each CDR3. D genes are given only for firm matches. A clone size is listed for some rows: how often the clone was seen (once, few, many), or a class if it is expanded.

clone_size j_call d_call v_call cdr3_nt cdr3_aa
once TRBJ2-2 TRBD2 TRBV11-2 TGTGCCAGCAGCTTTGGACTAGCCGGAACCGGGGAGCTGTTTTTT CASSFGLAGTGELFF
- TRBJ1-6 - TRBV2 TGTGCCAGCAGTGATCTCTCAGGCCCTAATTCACCCCTCCACTTT CASSDLSGPNSPLHF
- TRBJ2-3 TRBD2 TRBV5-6 TGTGCCAGCAGCGGGAGACTAGCGGGGGAGGCATGGGATACGCAGTATTTT CASSGRLAGEAWDTQYF
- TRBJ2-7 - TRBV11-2 TGTGCCAGCAGCTATCACGGTTCCGCCTACGAGCAGTACTTC CASSYHGSAYEQYF
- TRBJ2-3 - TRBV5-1 TGCGCCAGCAGCTTGCACTTCGTCACAGATACGCAGTATTTT CASSLHFVTDTQYF
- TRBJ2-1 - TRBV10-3 TGTGCCATCAGTCTCCCGGGGGGCAGGTACAATGAGCAGTTCTTC CAISLPGGRYNEQFF
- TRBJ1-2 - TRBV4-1 TGCGCCAGTAAGCCCGGAGGGTCTAACTATGGCTACACCTTC CASKPGGSNYGYTF
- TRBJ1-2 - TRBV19 TGTGCCAGTAGTCCAAACGGGACTCCTGGAGACTATGGCTACACCTTC CASSPNGTPGDYGYTF
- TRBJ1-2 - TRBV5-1 TGCGCCAGCAGCTTGGGTACGGGGGGGTACGGCTACACCTTC CASSLGTGGYGYTF
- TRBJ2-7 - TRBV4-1 TGCGCCAGCAGCCAAGGCGCGACAGTGTACGAGCAGTACTTC CASSQGATVYEQYF
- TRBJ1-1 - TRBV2 TGTGCCACCGAACGGACAGACATGAACACTGAAGCTTTCTTT CATERTDMNTEAFF
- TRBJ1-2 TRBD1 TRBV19 TGTGCCAGTAGTACCTGGACAGGTCTAAAGGGCAATGGCTACACCTTC CASSTWTGLKGNGYTF
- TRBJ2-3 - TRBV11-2 TGTGCCAGCAGCCTAGTGGGACTCACAGATACGCAGTATTTT CASSLVGLTDTQYF
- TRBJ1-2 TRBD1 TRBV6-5 TGTGCCAGCAGTTACCCTGACAGGGCCGCTAACTATGGCTACACCTTC CASSYPDRAANYGYTF
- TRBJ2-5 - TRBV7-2 TGTGCCAGCAGCTTAGCGCGGGACGAGACCCAGTACTTC CASSLARDETQYF
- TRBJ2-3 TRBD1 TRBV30 TGTGCCTGGAGTGCCGGGACAGGGCCACCAGATACGCAGTATTTT CAWSAGTGPPDTQYF
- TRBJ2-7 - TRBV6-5 TGTGCCAGCGGACTCGGACGTCTTAGAAAAGAGCAGTACTTC CASGLGRLRKEQYF
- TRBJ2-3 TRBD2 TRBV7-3 TGTGCCAGTAGCCCGGGAGTAGCGGGGGAAGATACGCAGTATTTT CASSPGVAGEDTQYF
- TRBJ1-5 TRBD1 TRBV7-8 TGTGCCAGCAGCCCACAGGGGCGTCAGCCCCAGCATTTT CASSPQGRQPQHF